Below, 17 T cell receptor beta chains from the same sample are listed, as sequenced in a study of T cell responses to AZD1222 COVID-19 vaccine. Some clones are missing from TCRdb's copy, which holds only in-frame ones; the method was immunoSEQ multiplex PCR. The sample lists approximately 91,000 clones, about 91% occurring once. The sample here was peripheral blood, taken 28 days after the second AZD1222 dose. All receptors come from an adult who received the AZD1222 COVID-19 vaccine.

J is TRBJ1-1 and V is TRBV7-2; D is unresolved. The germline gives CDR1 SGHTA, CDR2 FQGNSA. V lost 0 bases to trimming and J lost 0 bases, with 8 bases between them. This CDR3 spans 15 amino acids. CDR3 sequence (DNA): TGTGCCAGCAGCTTAGCCGGCCACATGAACACTGAAGCTTTCTTT. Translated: CASSLAGHMNTEAFF.

The CDR3 protein is CASSVGDANNEQFF. CDR3 DNA sequence: TGTGCCAGCAGCGTAGGGGACGCAAACAATGAGCAGTTCTTC. The chain carries TRBV9 and TRBJ2-1, with D perhaps given as TRBD1 or TRBD2 (5 bases each). Trimming removed 0 bases from V and 5 bases from J, with 9 bases in between. The germline CDR1 and CDR2 sequences are SGDLS and YYNGEE. The CDR3 is 14 residues long. Full variable domain (rest looked up from reference TRBV9 and TRBJ2-1): DSGVTQTPKHLITATGQRVTLRCSPRSGDLSVYWYQQSLDQGLQFLIQYYNGEERAKGNILERFSAQQFPDLHSELNLSSLELGDSALYFCASSVGDANNEQFFGPGTRLTVL.

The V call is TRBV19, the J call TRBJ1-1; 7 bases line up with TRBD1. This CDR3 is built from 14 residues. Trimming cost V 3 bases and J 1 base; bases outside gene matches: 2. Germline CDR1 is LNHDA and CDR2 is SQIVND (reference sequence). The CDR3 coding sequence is TGTGCCAGTAGTATCGACAGGGAGAACACTGAAGCTTTCTTT. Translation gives CASSIDRENTEAFF.

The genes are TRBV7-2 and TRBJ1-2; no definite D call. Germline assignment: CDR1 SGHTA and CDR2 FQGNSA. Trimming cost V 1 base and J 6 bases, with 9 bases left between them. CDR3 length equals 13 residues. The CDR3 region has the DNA TGTGCCAGCAGCTTAGGGAGGCACGATGGCTACACCTTC. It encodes CASSLGRHDGYTF.

CDR3 residues: CASSLLDRASTEAFF. In DNA form, the CDR3 reads TGCGCCAGCAGCTTGCTCGACAGGGCAAGCACTGAAGCTTTCTTT. The chain links TRBV5-1 to TRBJ1-1, with 7 positions matching TRBD1. CDR1 and CDR2 (germline): SGHRS, YFSETQ. This CDR3 contains 15 residues. J lost 4 bases, V lost 1 base, and 7 bases had no gene match.

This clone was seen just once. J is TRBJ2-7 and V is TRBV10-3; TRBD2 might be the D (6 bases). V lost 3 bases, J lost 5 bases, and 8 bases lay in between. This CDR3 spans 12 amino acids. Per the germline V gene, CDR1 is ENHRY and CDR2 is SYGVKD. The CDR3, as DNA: TGTGCCATCAGTGAAGGAGGGAACGAGCAGTACTTC. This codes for CAISEGGNEQYF.

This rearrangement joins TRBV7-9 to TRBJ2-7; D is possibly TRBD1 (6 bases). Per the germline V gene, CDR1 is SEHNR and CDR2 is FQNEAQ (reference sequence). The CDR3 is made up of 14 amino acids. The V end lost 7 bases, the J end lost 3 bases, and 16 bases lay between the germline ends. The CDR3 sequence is CASTDRDNIYEQYF. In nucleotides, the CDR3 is TGTGCCAGCACCGACCGGGACAACATCTACGAGCAGTACTTC.

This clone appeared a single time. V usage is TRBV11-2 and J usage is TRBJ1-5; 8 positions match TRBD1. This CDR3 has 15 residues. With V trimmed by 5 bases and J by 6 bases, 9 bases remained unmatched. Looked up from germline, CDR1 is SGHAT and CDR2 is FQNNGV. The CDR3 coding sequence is TGTGCCAGCAGCCGTGGACAGGGATCTGGTCAGCCCCAGCATTTT. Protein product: CASSRGQGSGQPQHF.

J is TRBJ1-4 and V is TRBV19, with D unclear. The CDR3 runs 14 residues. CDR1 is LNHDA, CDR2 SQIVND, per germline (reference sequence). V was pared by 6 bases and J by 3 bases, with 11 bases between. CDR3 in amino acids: CASRPEISNEKLFF. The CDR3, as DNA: TGTGCCAGTAGACCAGAAATCTCTAATGAAAAACTGTTTTTT.

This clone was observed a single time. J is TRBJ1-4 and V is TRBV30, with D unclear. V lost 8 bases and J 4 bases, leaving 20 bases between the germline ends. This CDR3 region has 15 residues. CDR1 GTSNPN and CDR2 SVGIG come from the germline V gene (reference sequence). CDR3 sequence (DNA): TGTGCCGGAAACCCTAGGGCGGCCCATAATGAAAAACTGTTTTTT. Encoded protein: CAGNPRAAHNEKLFF.

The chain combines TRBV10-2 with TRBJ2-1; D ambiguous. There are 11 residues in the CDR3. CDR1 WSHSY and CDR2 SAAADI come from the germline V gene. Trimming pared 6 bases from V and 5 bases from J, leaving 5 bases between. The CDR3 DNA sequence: TGCGCCAGCAGGACTGACAATGAGCAGTTCTTC. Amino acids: CASRTDNEQFF.

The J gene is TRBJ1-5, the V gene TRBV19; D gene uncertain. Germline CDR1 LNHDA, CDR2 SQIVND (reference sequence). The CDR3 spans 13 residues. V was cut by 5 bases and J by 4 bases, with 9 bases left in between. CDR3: CASSVTVNQPQHF. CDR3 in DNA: TGTGCCAGTAGTGTCACGGTTAATCAGCCCCAGCATTTT. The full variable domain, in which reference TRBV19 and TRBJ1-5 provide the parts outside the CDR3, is DGGITQSPKYLFRKEGQNVTLSCEQNLNHDAMYWYRQDPGQGLRLIYYSQIVNDFQKGDIAEGYSVSREKKESFPLTVTSAQKNPTAFYLCASSVTVNQPQHFGDGTRLSIL.

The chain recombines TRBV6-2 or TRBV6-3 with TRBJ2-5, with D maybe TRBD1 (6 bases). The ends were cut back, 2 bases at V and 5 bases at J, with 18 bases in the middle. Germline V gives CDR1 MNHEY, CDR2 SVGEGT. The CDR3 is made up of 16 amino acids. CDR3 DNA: TGTGCCAGCAGTTACGGCCCTGTGGCAGGGGCGGAGACCCAGTACTTC. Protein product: CASSYGPVAGAETQYF.

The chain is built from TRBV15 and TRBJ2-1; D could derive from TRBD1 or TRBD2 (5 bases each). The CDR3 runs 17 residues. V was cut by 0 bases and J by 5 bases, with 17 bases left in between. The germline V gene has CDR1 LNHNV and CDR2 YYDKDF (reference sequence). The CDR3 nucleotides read TGTGCCACCAGCAGAGAAGGTAGGGGACCGCTCGACAATGAGCAGTTCTTC. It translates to CATSREGRGPLDNEQFF. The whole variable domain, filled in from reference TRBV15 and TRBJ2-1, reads DAMVIQNPRYQVTQFGKPVTLSCSQTLNHNVMYWYQQKSSQAPKLLFHYYDKDFNNEADTPDNFQSRRPNTSFCFLDIRSPGLGDTAMYLCATSREGRGPLDNEQFFGPGTRLTVL.

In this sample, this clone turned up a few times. CDR3 sequence (DNA): TGTGCCAGCAGTCGCAGCAGCTTAGGGGTTAGCGGGCTCCTCTACGAGCAGTACTTC. It specifies CASSRSSLGVSGLLYEQYF. The chain couples TRBV6-6 to TRBJ2-7; 7 nucleotides align to TRBD2. CDR3 length equals 19 residues. Looked up from germline, CDR1 is MNHNY and CDR2 is SVGAGI (reference sequence). The trim removed 5 bases at V and 3 bases at J, leaving 22 bases unmatched.

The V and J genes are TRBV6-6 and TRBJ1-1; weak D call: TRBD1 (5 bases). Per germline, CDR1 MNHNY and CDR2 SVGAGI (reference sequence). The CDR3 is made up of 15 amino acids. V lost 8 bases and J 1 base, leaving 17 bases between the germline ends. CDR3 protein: CASLTRGDGNTEAFF. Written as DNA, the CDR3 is TGTGCCAGCCTAACTCGGGGGGACGGGAACACTGAAGCTTTCTTT.

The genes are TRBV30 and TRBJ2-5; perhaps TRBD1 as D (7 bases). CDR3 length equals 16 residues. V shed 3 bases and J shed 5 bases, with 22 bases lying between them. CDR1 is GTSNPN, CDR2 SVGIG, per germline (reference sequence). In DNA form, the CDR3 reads TGTGCCTGGAGAGCCGGGACAGTCGTAGGGGGGGAGACCCAGTACTTC. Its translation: CAWRAGTVVGGETQYF.